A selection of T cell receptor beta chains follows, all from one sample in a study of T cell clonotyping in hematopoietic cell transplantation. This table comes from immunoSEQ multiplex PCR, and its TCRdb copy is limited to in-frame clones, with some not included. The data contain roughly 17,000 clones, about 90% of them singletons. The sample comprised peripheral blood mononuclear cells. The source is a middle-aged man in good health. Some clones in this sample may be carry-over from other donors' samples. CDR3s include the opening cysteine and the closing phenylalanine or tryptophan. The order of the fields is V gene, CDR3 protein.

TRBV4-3 CASSQNDGELFF
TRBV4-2 CASSQDLGEVREQYF
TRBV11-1 CASSLSGDHLTYEQYF
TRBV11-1 CASSLGWRKTQYF
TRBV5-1 CASSLLGDGYTF
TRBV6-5 CASSYSRGETQYF
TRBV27 CASSPGRSSGANVLTF
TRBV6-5 CASTGGSGLSYEQYF
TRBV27 CASSLTAWGDTQYF
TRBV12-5 CASQGLGGAGELFF
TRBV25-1 CASSEFGNYGYTF
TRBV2 CASRGHRDRKNTEAFF
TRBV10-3 CAIKGEAGLDGYTF
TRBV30 CAWSPGSSYNEQFF
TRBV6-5 CASSYSRQGSTEAFF
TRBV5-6 CASSVTGYIPENTEAFF
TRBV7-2 CASSLGGSTSEQYF
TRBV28 CASSLLSAGETQYF
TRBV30 CAWSRSPFEQFF
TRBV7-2 CASSADGRWGAFF
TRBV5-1 CASSAGINGDYTF
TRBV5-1 CASSWGDYEQYF
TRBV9 CASSVVDSGSAYF
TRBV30 CAGARTATFHTF
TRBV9 CASSVTGKDGGYTF
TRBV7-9 CASSLGTGGETQYF
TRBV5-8 CASSSSGTGGPRSNQPQHF
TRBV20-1 CSAKQETQYF